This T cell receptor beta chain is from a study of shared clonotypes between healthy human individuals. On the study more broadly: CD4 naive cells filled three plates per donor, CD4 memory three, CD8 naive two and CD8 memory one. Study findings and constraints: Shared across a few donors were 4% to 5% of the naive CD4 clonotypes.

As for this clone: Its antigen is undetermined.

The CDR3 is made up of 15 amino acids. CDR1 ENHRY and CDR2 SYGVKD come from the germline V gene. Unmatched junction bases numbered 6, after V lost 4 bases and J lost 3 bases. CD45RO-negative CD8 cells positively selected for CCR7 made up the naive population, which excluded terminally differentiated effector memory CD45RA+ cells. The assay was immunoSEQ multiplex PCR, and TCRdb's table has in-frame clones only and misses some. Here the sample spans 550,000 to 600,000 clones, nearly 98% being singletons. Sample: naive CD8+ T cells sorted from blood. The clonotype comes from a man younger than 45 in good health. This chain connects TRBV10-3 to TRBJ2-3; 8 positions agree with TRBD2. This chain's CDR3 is CAISASAGVTDTQYF. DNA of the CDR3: TGTGCCATCAGTGCCTCAGCGGGAGTAACAGATACGCAGTATTTT.